Here is one T cell receptor (beta chain) with its context. Its antigen is currently unknown. 13 Jbeta primers and 60 Vbeta primers were used for the PCR. Measured with immunoSEQ multiplex PCR; TCRdb has only the in-frame clones, and not every one. The sample carries around 190,000 clones, 70% to 80% recorded once. CDR1 is DFQATT and CDR2 is SNEGSKA in the germline V gene (reference sequence). The CDR3 runs to 11 residues. The entry originates in a study of cytomegalovirus exposure and HLA in healthy donors. At the level of the study: Researchers found that approximately 85% of 398 genotyped donors fell within the Caucasian-associated ancestry cluster.

Overall study findings and caveats: A later analysis found most CMV-associated TCR beta chains apparently HLA-restricted. A later analysis linked a missense DCLRE1C variant to TCR beta V- and J-gene trimming.

The sequenced sample consisted of PBMCs. V and J are TRBV20-1 and TRBJ2-1; no firm D call. This TCR came from a woman in her 30s in good health and CMV-seropositive. The CDR3 DNA is TGCAAGACGGAGACCAACAATGAGCAGTTCTTC. Translating it yields CKTETNNEQFF.